This T cell receptor (beta chain) stems from a study of T cell responses to AZD1222 COVID-19 vaccine. Study-wide results and caveats: Among those given AZD1222, only 6 or 7 were seropositive at baseline. It should be noted that donors were predominantly white British and more often female, and clonal diversity was possibly underestimated. Repertoire samples came only from after the peak T cell response.

The method was immunoSEQ multiplex PCR; TCRdb's version includes in-frame clones alone and lacks a portion of them. The table records about 110,000 clones, under 95% of them present only once. Notes on this clone: The antigen is undetermined.

Trimming removed 8 bases from V and 3 bases from J, with 11 bases in between. CDR3 length: 14 amino acids. Germline CDR1 MNHEY, CDR2 SMNVEV (reference sequence). This TCR came from an adult who received the AZD1222 COVID-19 vaccine. V is TRBV27 and J is TRBJ1-6, with D maybe TRBD1 (6 bases). The sequencing here drew on peripheral blood, taken 28 days after the second AZD1222 dose. Here the CDR3 reads CASSTGFYNSPLHF. In DNA, the CDR3 is TGTGCCAGCTCAACAGGGTTCTATAATTCACCCCTCCACTTT.